This TCR beta chain was found in a study of CD8 T cells in ankylosing spondylitis. This clonotype was seen a few times. MiXCR, run by TCRdb on the 5' RACE reads, gives a single entry per CDR3 protein. Of about 40,000 distinct CDR3 sequences listed, 16% were seen once; the top ten hold about 49%. Trimming cost V 3 bases and J 7 bases, with 7 bases left between them. The length of the CDR3 is 11 residues. The specimen was blood. The chain uses TRBV12-3 or TRBV12-4 and TRBJ2-7; D is undetermined. The origin of this receptor is a male donor with ankylosing spondylitis or in good health (not recorded which). CDR3 residues: CASSFREEQYF. The CDR3 DNA reads as TGTGCCAGCAGTTTTAGGGAAGAGCAGTACTTC.